Presented here are 29 T cell receptor beta chains from one specimen sequenced in a study of T cells after yellow fever vaccination. TCRdb re-analysed the 5' RACE reads in MiXCR, keeping a single row per CDR3 protein. This table holds about 180,000 distinct CDR3 sequences, roughly 6.2% found once. The sample was CD4+ T cells sorted from PBMCs, taken on the day of the first yellow fever vaccination. These receptor sequences come from a man aged 18 to 29 who received the YFV17D yellow fever vaccine.

This clonotype showed up just a few times. The chain joins TRBV11-2 to TRBJ2-5, with D perhaps being TRBD1 or TRBD2 (5 bases each). This CDR3 is built from 13 residues. From germline, CDR1 is SGHAT and CDR2 FQNNGV. V was pared by 5 bases and J by 2 bases, with 9 bases between. In DNA form, the CDR3 reads TGTGCCAGCAGCGAGGGGCGGCAAGAGACCCAGTACTTC. Protein: CASSEGRQETQYF.

This clonotype was counted between two and nine times. The CDR3 region is CASSGSGTEAFF. DNA of the CDR3: TGTGCCAGCAGCGGCAGTGGCACTGAAGCTTTCTTT. V is TRBV7-3 and J is TRBJ1-1, with no clear D. Germline V CDR1 and CDR2: SGHTA, FQGTGA. Trimming cost V 5 bases and J 4 bases, with 8 bases left between them. This CDR3 comprises 12 residues.

This clonotype occurred many times. This chain uses TRBV2 with TRBJ2-7, with D uncertain. This CDR3 is built from 10 residues. V dropped 3 bases and J dropped 3 bases, with 0 bases sitting between them. Per the germline V gene, CDR1 is SNHLY and CDR2 is FYNNEI. The CDR3 is CASSDYEQYF. CDR3 sequence (DNA): TGTGCCAGCAGTGACTACGAGCAGTACTTC.

This rearrangement joins TRBV5-4 to TRBJ1-2, with 8 bases identical to TRBD1. V lost 4 bases, J lost 7 bases, and 6 bases stayed unmatched. Germline V CDR1 and CDR2: SGHNT, YYREEE (reference sequence). This CDR3 spans 13 amino acids. This CDR3 is CASSPGGPGGYTF. CDR3 coding DNA: TGTGCCAGCAGCCCAGGGGGCCCCGGTGGCTACACCTTC.

This clonotype was observed a handful of times. The chain is built from TRBV6-1 and TRBJ2-7; D is uncertain. V gave up 3 bases and J gave up 2 bases, with 2 bases separating them. The CDR3 has 11 residues. The V gene's germline CDR1 is MNHNS and CDR2 SASEGT. The CDR3 DNA reads as TGTGCCAGCAGTGAGACCTACGAGCAGTACGTC. Its translation is CASSETYEQYV.

This chain connects TRBV20-1 to TRBJ1-2, with D tentatively TRBD1 (5 bases). The V and J ends lost 5 bases and 3 bases respectively, with 13 bases between them. Germline V CDR1 and CDR2: DFQATT, SNEGSKA (reference sequence). The length of the CDR3 is 13 residues. CDR3 protein: CSAAHGGDYGYTF. In DNA form, the CDR3 reads TGCAGTGCTGCCCATGGGGGGGACTATGGCTACACCTTC.

The chain couples TRBV18 to TRBJ2-7; 7 nucleotides agree with TRBD1. CDR3 length: 14 residues. Trimming at V came to 3 bases and at J to 5 bases, leaving 7 bases not matched to a gene. Germline lookup yields CDR1 KGHSH and CDR2 LQKENI. The CDR3 DNA is TGTGCCAGCTCACCGGACAGGTCATCGGACGAGCAGTACTTC. Translating it yields CASSPDRSSDEQYF.

This clonotype was seen repeatedly, ten times or more. The chain carries TRBV5-1 and TRBJ1-3; no definite D call. V lost 1 base and J lost 3, with 11 bases in between. The CDR3 has 15 residues. Germline V gene lookup returns CDR1 SGHRS and CDR2 YFSETQ. CDR3 DNA sequence: TGCGCCAGCAGCTTGAATACTGCGGATGGAAACACCATATATTTT. It codes for CASSLNTADGNTIYF.

The chain employs TRBV27 and TRBJ1-5; D remains ambiguous. This CDR3 spans 13 amino acids. Trimming stripped 10 bases from V and 2 bases from J, with 12 bases between. CDR1 and CDR2 from the germline V gene are MNHEY and SMNVEV (reference sequence). CDR3 amino acids: CATAQVGNQPQHF. The CDR3 DNA reads TGTGCCACTGCCCAGGTTGGCAATCAGCCCCAGCATTTT.

This clonotype has more than one count but fewer than ten. The V gene is TRBV19, the J gene TRBJ2-3; 9 nucleotides agree with TRBD2. Germline V gene data show CDR1 as LNHDA and CDR2 as SQIVND (reference sequence). The CDR3 consists of 14 residues. V trimming: 5 bases; J trimming: 4 bases; junction bases outside the gene matches: 4. DNA for the CDR3: TGTGCCAGTAGTTCCCTAGCGGGGCCAGATACGCAGTATTTT. It yields the protein CASSSLAGPDTQYF.

V gene TRBV14 combines with J gene TRBJ2-3, with D perhaps assigned TRBD1 or TRBD2 (5 bases each). V was clipped by 3 bases and J by 3 bases, with 16 bases between them. This CDR3 comprises 16 residues. CDR1 and CDR2 from the germline V gene are SGHDN and FVKESK. The CDR3 loop reads CASSHIPGPYTDTQYF. CDR3 DNA: TGTGCCAGCAGCCATATCCCGGGACCTTATACAGATACGCAGTATTTT.

The sample holds many counts of this clonotype. This chain uses TRBV12-3 or TRBV12-4 with TRBJ2-7; D assignment may be TRBD1 or TRBD2 (6 bases each). Trimming shortened V by 3 bases and J by 3 bases, and 9 bases separated the two germline ends. This CDR3 is 13 amino acids long. The CDR3 spells CASSFRGLYEQYF. Written as DNA, the CDR3 is TGTGCCAGCAGTTTCAGGGGACTCTACGAGCAGTACTTC.

The gene calls are TRBV4-3 and TRBJ2-2, with TRBD2 matching 14 bases. The CDR3 runs 16 residues. In germline, CDR1 is LGHNA, CDR2 YSLEER. V gave up 1 base and J gave up 5 bases; unmatched junction bases: 0. The DNA for the CDR3 is TGCGCCAGCAGCCAAGGACTAGCGGGGGGGACCGGGGAGCTGTTTTTT. Its protein product is CASSQGLAGGTGELFF.

This clonotype was seen only once. This sequence joins TRBV19 and TRBJ2-1, with TRBD1 matching 9 bases. Looked up from germline, CDR1 is LNHDA and CDR2 is SQIVND (reference sequence). The CDR3 runs to 14 residues. The junction had 3 bases not matched to a gene; V was cut back by 5 bases and J by 4 bases. In DNA form, the CDR3 reads TGTGCCAGTAGTGTGGGACAGGGATACAATGAGCAGTTCTTC. Translated: CASSVGQGYNEQFF.

CDR3 in amino acids: CSAPVTGQETQYF. The CDR3 DNA reads TGCAGTGCCCCGGTAACAGGCCAAGAGACCCAGTACTTC. The chain couples TRBV20-1 to TRBJ2-5; TRBD1 is a possible D gene (5 bases). Trimming left V 6 bases short and J 1 base short, with 12 bases between. In germline, CDR1 is DFQATT, CDR2 SNEGSKA (reference sequence). The length of the CDR3 is 13 residues.

This clonotype was seen a handful of times. The chain has TRBV7-2 and TRBJ2-7; TRBD1 agrees at 9 bases. Germline V gene data show CDR1 as SGHTA and CDR2 as FQGNSA. The CDR3 consists of 15 residues. The V gene end was trimmed by 1 base and the J gene end by 4 bases; junction bases not matched to a gene: 5. The CDR3 reads CASSLERDRVYEQYF. DNA for the CDR3: TGTGCCAGCAGCTTAGAAAGGGACAGGGTTTACGAGCAGTACTTC.

The sample holds many counts of this clonotype. The chain links TRBV6-5 to TRBJ2-1; 14 bases map to TRBD2. CDR1 is MNHEY, CDR2 SVGAGI, per germline. The V gene end was trimmed by 0 bases and the J gene end by 3 bases; junction bases not matched to a gene: 1. This CDR3 is built from 17 residues. The CDR3 coding sequence is TGTGCCAGCAGTTACTCGGGACTAGCGGGGGTCTACAATGAGCAGTTCTTC. Translated: CASSYSGLAGVYNEQFF.

In its sample, this clonotype was seen many times. The rearrangement joins TRBV2 to TRBJ2-5, with D unclear. Trimming took 1 base from V and 4 from J, leaving 10 bases between them. The CDR3 totals 14 residues. Germline loops: CDR1 SNHLY, CDR2 FYNNEI. CDR3 DNA sequence: TGTGCCAGCAGTGAAGTCGGCTGGGCAGAGACCCAGTACTTC. Protein product: CASSEVGWAETQYF.

A single count supports this clonotype. This sequence joins TRBV5-4 and TRBJ2-5; 7 bases match TRBD1. The CDR3 length is 15 residues. V dropped 0 bases and J dropped 2; count of bases not matched to a gene: 4. Germline V gives CDR1 SGHNT, CDR2 YYREEE (reference sequence). The CDR3 reads CASSLVTGVQETQYF. The CDR3 bases are TGTGCCAGCAGCTTGGTTACAGGGGTTCAAGAGACCCAGTACTTC. The full variable domain, in which reference TRBV5-4 and TRBJ2-5 provide the parts outside the CDR3, is ETGVTQSPTHLIKTRGQQVTLRCSSQSGHNTVSWYQQALGQGPQFIFQYYREEENGRGNFPPRFSGLQFPNYSSELNVNALELDDSALYLCASSLVTGVQETQYFGPGTRLLVL.

This clonotype appeared a few times. The chain couples TRBV4-3 to TRBJ1-6; no firm D call. This CDR3 region has 14 residues. Trimming left V 0 bases short and J 8 bases short, with 8 bases between. From germline, CDR1 is LGHNA and CDR2 YSLEER. The CDR3 bases are TGCGCCAGCAGCCAAGAAATCCGGGATTCACCCCTCCACTTT. Translation gives CASSQEIRDSPLHF.

Regarding this clonotype: This could be a read error, since a much larger clone is one nucleotide away. This chain joins TRBV6-1 and TRBJ2-3; a possible D gene is TRBD2 (6 bases). Trimming shortened V by 11 bases and J by 6 bases, and 18 bases separated the two germline ends. Per the germline V gene, CDR1 is MNHNS and CDR2 is SASEGT. The CDR3 covers 13 residues. The CDR3 is CAVLTVAGDTQYF. The CDR3 nucleotides are TGTGCCGTTCTGACTGTGGCGGGGGATACGCAGTATTTT.

This clonotype was recorded at least ten times. The chain recombines TRBV5-1 with TRBJ2-5; 7 bases agree with TRBD2. V shed 0 bases and J 3 bases; nucleotides not matched to a gene: 5. The germline V gene has CDR1 SGHRS and CDR2 YFSETQ. The CDR3 totals 15 residues. CDR3 nucleotide sequence: TGCGCCAGCAGCTTGGCCTATCGGGGGGAAGAGACCCAGTACTTC. Translation: CASSLAYRGEETQYF.

This clonotype was seen only a few times. The chain recombines TRBV28 with TRBJ1-5; 8 positions match TRBD1. J gave up 5 bases and V 6 bases, and 9 bases lay outside the gene matches. CDR1 and CDR2 (germline): MDHEN, SYDVKM. This CDR3 has 15 residues. CDR3 nucleotides: TGTGCCAGCAGGGGAGGTTCAGGGGGCGATCAGCCCCAGCATTTT. It codes for CASRGGSGGDQPQHF.

This clonotype was counted at least ten times. V usage is TRBV18 and J usage is TRBJ1-1; 7 bases align to TRBD1. Germline V gene data show CDR1 as KGHSH and CDR2 as LQKENI. The CDR3 is made up of 13 amino acids. With V trimmed by 4 bases and J by 8 bases, 7 bases remained unmatched. CDR3 sequence reads: CASSQQGDWEAFF. The CDR3 nucleotides read TGTGCCAGCTCACAGCAGGGGGACTGGGAAGCTTTCTTT.

This clonotype was detected many times. The chain is built from TRBV12-3 or TRBV12-4 and TRBJ2-7; maybe TRBD1 (5 bases). V lost 6 bases, J lost 6 bases, and 12 bases lay in between. This CDR3 comprises 12 residues. CDR3 sequence reads: CASSRGQGEQYV. The CDR3 coding sequence is TGTGCCAGCAGCCGCGGACAAGGCGAGCAGTACGTC.

This clonotype was seen a handful of times. The chain links TRBV5-4 to TRBJ2-2; perhaps TRBD1 as D (5 bases). The ends were cut back, 4 bases at V and 7 bases at J, with 17 bases in the middle. CDR3 length: 15 residues. Germline CDR1 SGHNT, CDR2 YYREEE (reference sequence). The CDR3 coding sequence is TGTGCCAGCAGCCGACGCGACAGCATTGGCGGGGAGCTGTTTTTT. It codes for CASSRRDSIGGELFF.

In this sample, this clonotype turned up many times. The J gene is TRBJ1-2, the V gene TRBV9, with a weak D call TRBD1 (5 bases). Looked up from germline, CDR1 is SGDLS and CDR2 is YYNGEE. The CDR3 is 15 residues long. Between the trimmed V and J ends, which lost 0 bases and 5 bases, there was a span of 14 bases. The CDR3 region is CASSVAGRDLYGYTF. In DNA, the CDR3 is TGTGCCAGCAGCGTAGCAGGCAGGGACCTTTATGGCTACACCTTC.

The rearrangement uses TRBV20-1 and TRBJ2-7; D gene ambiguous. Per the germline V gene, CDR1 is DFQATT and CDR2 is SNEGSKA (reference sequence). V shed 7 bases and J shed 0 bases, with 10 bases lying between them. This CDR3 is built from 12 residues. CDR3 DNA sequence: TGCAGTGTTGACTCTCCCTCCTACGAGCAGTACGTC. It is translated as CSVDSPSYEQYV.

This clonotype was counted many times. The chain recombines TRBV7-6 with TRBJ1-4; tentative D call: TRBD1 (5 bases). This CDR3 has 14 residues. Trimming removed 5 bases at V and 8 bases at J, with 15 bases between. Germline CDR1 is SGHVS and CDR2 is FNYEAQ. The CDR3: CASSRGTGAEKLFF. CDR3 in DNA: TGTGCCAGCAGCCGCGGGACCGGAGCGGAAAAACTGTTTTTT.